These 5 T cell receptor beta chains were sequenced from one sample in a study of Ad26.COV2.S vaccination and SARS-CoV-2 variants. Treatment described: roughly 19 received Ad26.COV2.S at low or high dose, single or two shots; about 5 received placebo; per-sample allocation not given. The study sampled participants on day 63 after the first vaccine or placebo injection. Repertoires were generated with immunoSEQ multiplex PCR, while TCRdb's copy carries only in-frame clones and drops some. This sample has 400,000 to 450,000 clones, with approximately 92% found just once. This specimen was peripheral blood, taken in a trial of Ad26.COV2.S vaccine versus placebo. Every receptor here comes from a person between 18 and 65 years old who received the Ad26.COV2.S COVID-19 vaccine or a placebo.

A single count supports this clone. One end of the junction varies from germline; a read error may be responsible. Here the CDR3 DNA reads TGTGCCAGCAGCTTAGGGGTAGTACCCGGAGAGCTGTTTTTT. The encoded protein is CASSLGVVPGELFF. V is TRBV7-8 and J is TRBJ2-2; D unclear. Germline V gene sequence: CDR1 SGHVS, CDR2 FQNEAQ. This CDR3 contains 14 residues.

The CDR3 DNA reads as TGTGCCAGCAGTTACGGGCCGAGCCACACTGAAGCTTTCTTT. Its protein product is CASSYGPSHTEAFF. V is TRBV6-5 and J is TRBJ1-1; D gene uncertain. The V and J ends lost 2 bases and 3 bases respectively, with 10 bases between them. The germline V gene has CDR1 MNHEY and CDR2 SVGAGI. The CDR3 is 14 residues long.

V gene TRBV7-2 combines with J gene TRBJ2-1, with 10 bases identical to TRBD2. Germline trimming cut 3 bases from V and 8 bases from J; bases unmatched to any gene: 7. The CDR3 consists of 15 residues. Looked up from germline, CDR1 is SGHTA and CDR2 is FQGNSA. DNA for the CDR3: TGTGCCAGCAGCTTGGGACTAGCGACGGGTTATGAGCAGTTCTTC. It codes for CASSLGLATGYEQFF.

This clone was seen a few times. The DNA of the CDR3 is TGTGCCAGCCAACCTGCCCGACGAGATGTCGCTTGGGAAAGGCCCCAGCATTTT. This sequence encodes CASQPARRDVAWERPQHF. V usage is TRBV9 and J usage is TRBJ1-5; D not certain. CDR1 is SGDLS, CDR2 YYNGEE, per germline. V was cut by 7 bases and J by 9 bases, with 32 bases left in between. This CDR3 contains 18 residues. The full variable domain, in which reference TRBV9 and TRBJ1-5 provide the parts outside the CDR3, is DSGVTQTPKHLITATGQRVTLRCSPRSGDLSVYWYQQSLDQGLQFLIQYYNGEERAKGNILERFSAQQFPDLHSELNLSSLELGDSALYFCASQPARRDVAWERPQHFGDGTRLSIL.

The genes are TRBV7-9 and TRBJ2-1, with TRBD2 matching 14 bases. Looked up from germline, CDR1 is SEHNR and CDR2 is FQNEAQ (reference sequence). The V segment lost 4 bases and the J segment 7 bases; nucleotides outside the gene matches: 3. The CDR3 has 15 residues. The CDR3 coding sequence is TGTGCCAGCAGCTGGGGACTAGCGGGAGTGAATGAGCAGTTCTTC. Translation gives CASSWGLAGVNEQFF.